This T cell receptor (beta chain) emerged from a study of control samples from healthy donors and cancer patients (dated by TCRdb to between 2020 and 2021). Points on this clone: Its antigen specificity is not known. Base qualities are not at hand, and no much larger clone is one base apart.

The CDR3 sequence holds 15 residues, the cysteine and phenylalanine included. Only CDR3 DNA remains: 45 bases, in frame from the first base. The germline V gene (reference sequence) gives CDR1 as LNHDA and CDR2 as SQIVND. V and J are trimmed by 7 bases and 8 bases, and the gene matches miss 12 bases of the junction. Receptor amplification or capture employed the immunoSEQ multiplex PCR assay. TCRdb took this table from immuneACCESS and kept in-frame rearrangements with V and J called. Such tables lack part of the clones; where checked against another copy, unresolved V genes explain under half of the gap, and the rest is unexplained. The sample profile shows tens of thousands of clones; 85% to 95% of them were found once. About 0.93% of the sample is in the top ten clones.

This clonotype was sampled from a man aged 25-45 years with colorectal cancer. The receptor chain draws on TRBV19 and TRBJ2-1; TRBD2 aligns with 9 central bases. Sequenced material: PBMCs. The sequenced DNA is TGTGCCAGTACGCCCCACAGCGGGGGGAACTATGAGCAGTTCTTC. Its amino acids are CASTPHSGGNYEQFF.